The 28 T cell receptor beta chains below all came from one sample that was sequenced in a study of early T cells in non-severe SARS-CoV-2 infection. From the 5' RACE reads, TCRdb called clonotypes with MiXCR, one entry per CDR3 protein. In the table there are 60,000 to 75,000 distinct CDR3 sequences, 10% to 15% of which are singletons. The sequences come from whole blood, collected at baseline. The receptors derive from an adult who was a healthcare worker with PCR-confirmed SARS-CoV-2 infection or an uninfected control (not recorded which).

The V gene is TRBV3-1, the J gene TRBJ2-1, with unresolved D. V dropped 3 bases and J dropped 8 bases, with 17 bases sitting between them. Germline V gene sequence: CDR1 LGHDT, CDR2 YNNKEL (reference sequence). The CDR3 is 15 residues long. CDR3 in DNA: TGTGCCAGCAGCCACAACCGACCAGACATCGATGAGCAGTTCTTC. This encodes CASSHNRPDIDEQFF.

The chain has TRBV2 and TRBJ1-4; the D is unclear. Germline V lookup: CDR1 SNHLY, CDR2 FYNNEI. The CDR3 sequence is 12 residues long. V was trimmed by 6 bases and J by 8 bases, leaving 10 bases between them. In nucleotides, the CDR3 is TGTGCCAGCAGGGACGACAAGGAAAAACTGTTTTTT. Its translation: CASRDDKEKLFF.

The J gene is TRBJ1-5, the V gene TRBV6-2 or TRBV6-3; weak D call: TRBD1 (6 bases). CDR3 size: 15 residues. V was cut by 2 bases and J by 2 bases, with 10 bases left in between. Germline assignment: CDR1 MNHEY and CDR2 SVGEGT. The CDR3 here is CASSYPGAGNQPQHF. As DNA, the CDR3 is TGTGCCAGCAGTTACCCGGGGGCGGGCAATCAGCCCCAGCATTTT.

This clonotype has more than one count but fewer than ten. V and J are TRBV30 and TRBJ1-6; perhaps TRBD1 as D (5 bases). CDR1 is GTSNPN and CDR2 is SVGIG in the germline V gene (reference sequence). V lost 5 bases and J 10 bases, leaving 12 bases between the germline ends. The CDR3 totals 12 residues. The CDR3, as DNA: TGTGCCTGGGGATCTCAGGGATCACCCCTCCACTTT. Translated: CAWGSQGSPLHF. Full variable domain (remainder filled in from reference TRBV30 and TRBJ1-6): SQTIHQWPATLVQPVGSPLSLECTVEGTSNPNLYWYRQAAGRGLQLLFYSVGIGQISSEVPQNLSASRPQDRQFILSSKKLLLSDSGFYLCAWGSQGSPLHFGNGTRLTVT.

This clonotype has a handful of counts. This chain links TRBV18 with TRBJ2-5; no clear D gene. This CDR3 contains 14 residues. Germline CDR1 reads KGHSH; CDR2 reads LQKENI. Trimming pared 4 bases from V and 2 bases from J, leaving 11 bases between. The CDR3 region has the DNA TGTGCCAGCTCACGGCGGCCGGAGCAAGAGACCCAGTACTTC. It codes for CASSRRPEQETQYF.

This clonotype has more than one count but fewer than ten. The chain is built from TRBV15 and TRBJ2-1, with 7 positions matching TRBD1. The CDR3 runs 14 residues. After removal of 4 bases from V and 7 bases from J, the junction contained 7 bases not matched to a gene. Germline CDR1 LNHNV, CDR2 YYDKDF (reference sequence). CDR3 sequence reads: CATSMPTGQNEQFF. Here the CDR3 DNA reads TGTGCCACCAGCATGCCGACAGGGCAGAATGAGCAGTTCTTC.

This clonotype has at least ten counts. This chain uses TRBV2 with TRBJ2-1; 8 bases match TRBD1. The V gene end was trimmed by 6 bases and the J gene end by 4 bases; junction bases not matched to a gene: 2. The CDR3 covers 13 residues. Germline CDR1 and CDR2: SNHLY and FYNNEI. The CDR3 loop reads CASRDREYNEQFF. In DNA form, the CDR3 reads TGTGCCAGCAGGGACAGGGAATACAATGAGCAGTTCTTC. Using reference TRBV2 and TRBJ2-1 for the parts outside the CDR3, the full variable domain is EPEVTQTPSHQVTQMGQEVILRCVPISNHLYFYWYRQILGQKVEFLVSFYNNEISEKSEIFDDQFSVERPDGSNFTLKIRSTKLEDSAMYFCASRDREYNEQFFGPGTRLTVL.

This clonotype was seen at least ten times. This sequence joins TRBV10-2 and TRBJ1-1, with unresolved D. The V end was cut by 7 bases, the J end by 1 base, with 13 bases between. The CDR3 spans 14 residues. The germline CDR1 and CDR2 sequences are WSHSY and SAAADI. The CDR3 DNA follows: TGCGCCAGCAAAGAAGACTCCTCGAACACTGAAGCTTTCTTT. It yields the protein CASKEDSSNTEAFF.

The chain has TRBV6-6 and TRBJ1-5; no firm D call. V was trimmed by 1 base and J by 7 bases, leaving 11 bases between them. There are 14 residues in the CDR3. Per germline, CDR1 MNHNY and CDR2 SVGAGI (reference sequence). The CDR3 DNA reads as TGTGCCAGCAGTTACTTGGGTTTTGGACAGCCCCAGCATTTT. It codes for CASSYLGFGQPQHF.

This clonotype was detected many times. The rearrangement joins TRBV20-1 to TRBJ2-3; D ambiguous. The germline CDR1 and CDR2 sequences are DFQATT and SNEGSKA (reference sequence). This CDR3 has 13 residues. Trimming took off 5 bases at V and 5 bases at J, with 14 bases between the two ends. The CDR3 loop is CSAPVEARDTQYF. CDR3 nucleotides: TGCAGTGCTCCCGTTGAGGCTAGAGATACGCAGTATTTT.

The rearrangement uses TRBV20-1 and TRBJ2-7, with D perhaps TRBD2 (6 bases). V was shortened by 3 bases and J by 0 bases, with 18 bases between the two germline ends. CDR1 is DFQATT and CDR2 is SNEGSKA in the germline V gene (reference sequence). This CDR3 has 16 residues. CDR3 sequence: CSARRLARPLSYEQYF. The DNA of the CDR3 is TGCAGTGCTAGGAGGCTAGCGCGGCCGCTCTCCTACGAGCAGTACTTC.

The V gene is TRBV25-1, the J gene TRBJ2-1; 8 bases fit TRBD1. Trimming removed 1 base from V and 5 bases from J; junction bases left unmatched: 1. Germline CDR1 reads MGHDK; CDR2 reads SYGVNS. This CDR3 has 14 amino acids. CDR3: CASSEWTGNNEQFF. The CDR3 region has the DNA TGTGCCAGCAGTGAATGGACAGGGAACAATGAGCAGTTCTTC.

This clonotype has just a few counts. This chain uses TRBV7-2 with TRBJ2-5, with unresolved D. Trimming cost V 6 bases and J 5 bases, with 10 bases left between them. From germline, CDR1 is SGHTA and CDR2 FQGNSA. The length of the CDR3 is 12 residues. The CDR3 sequence: CASSANRETQYF. Here the CDR3 DNA reads TGTGCCAGCAGTGCGAATAGGGAGACCCAGTACTTC.

The chain joins TRBV20-1 to TRBJ2-7, with D possibly TRBD1 on 5 matching bases. Germline CDR1 DFQATT, CDR2 SNEGSKA (reference sequence). CDR3 length: 11 amino acids. The germline V and J ends were trimmed by 2 bases and 5 bases, with 7 bases remaining between them. DNA of the CDR3: TGCAGTGCTAGACAGGGAAACGAGCAGTACTTC. It codes for CSARQGNEQYF.

V usage is TRBV12-3 or TRBV12-4 and J usage is TRBJ2-2; D tentatively fits TRBD1 or TRBD2 (5 bases each). The CDR3 extends over 14 amino acids. Trimming left V 7 bases short and J 5 bases short, with 14 bases between. CDR3 residues: CASTLRGVTGELFF. CDR3 nucleotide sequence: TGTGCCAGCACCCTCCGAGGGGTAACCGGGGAGCTGTTTTTT.

This chain uses TRBV7-2 with TRBJ2-1, with D hard to call. Per the germline V gene, CDR1 is SGHTA and CDR2 is FQGNSA. This CDR3 region has 13 residues. V lost 5 bases to trimming and J lost 0 bases, with 5 bases between them. DNA of the CDR3: TGTGCCAGCAGCCCATACTCCTACAATGAGCAGTTCTTC. It encodes CASSPYSYNEQFF.

This chain links TRBV3-1 with TRBJ1-2, with unresolved D. V dropped 2 bases and J dropped 0 bases, with 1 base sitting between them. This CDR3 is 12 amino acids long. CDR1 and CDR2 (germline): LGHDT, YNNKEL (reference sequence). CDR3 DNA sequence: TGTGCCAGCAGCCAAACTAACTATGGCTACACCTTC. Its protein product is CASSQTNYGYTF. The variable domain in full, with the rest retrieved from reference TRBV3-1 and TRBJ1-2, is DTAVSQTPKYLVTQMGNDKSIKCEQNLGHDTMYWYKQDSKKFLKIMFSYNNKELIINETVPNRFSPKSPDKAHLNLHINSLELGDSAVYFCASSQTNYGYTFGSGTRLTVV.

The chain couples TRBV18 to TRBJ1-1, with TRBD1 matching over 8 bases. CDR3 length: 17 residues. Germline-derived CDR1 and CDR2 are KGHSH and LQKENI. Trimming removed 3 bases from V and 0 bases from J; junction bases left unmatched: 9. CDR3 in amino acids: CASSPLGQGRMNTEAFF. CDR3 nucleotides: TGTGCCAGCTCACCCTTAGGACAGGGACGGATGAACACTGAAGCTTTCTTT. Combining the CDR3 with reference TRBV18 and TRBJ1-1 gives the whole variable domain NAGVMQNPRHLVRRRGQEARLRCSPMKGHSHVYWYRQLPEEGLKFMVYLQKENIIDESGMPKERFSAEFPKEGPSILRIQQVVRGDSAAYFCASSPLGQGRMNTEAFFGQGTRLTVV.

This clonotype came up many times. The chain has TRBV6-6 and TRBJ1-1; 7 bases are shared with TRBD1. The trim removed 6 bases at V and 4 bases at J, leaving 8 bases unmatched. This CDR3 is 14 amino acids long. Per germline, CDR1 MNHNY and CDR2 SVGAGI (reference sequence). As DNA, the CDR3 is TGTGCCAGCAGACCCAGGGGGGAGGGCACTGAAGCTTTCTTT. Translated: CASRPRGEGTEAFF.

This clonotype has at least ten counts. This chain uses TRBV20-1 with TRBJ2-5; 10 positions match TRBD2. Per germline, CDR1 DFQATT and CDR2 SNEGSKA (reference sequence). The CDR3 contains 17 residues. V was clipped by 1 base and J by 4 bases; unmatched bases: 12. In nucleotides, the CDR3 is TGCAGTGCTAGAGGGTCGTCTAGCGGGGGTCCGAGAGAGACCCAGTACTTC. It translates to CSARGSSSGGPRETQYF.

A few counts support this clonotype. The chain couples TRBV28 to TRBJ1-5; D not resolved. Germline V gives CDR1 MDHEN, CDR2 SYDVKM. Trimming shortened V by 3 bases and J by 7 bases, and 4 bases separated the two germline ends. This CDR3 region has 11 residues. In nucleotides, the CDR3 is TGTGCCAGCAGTTTGAAACAGCCCCAGCATTTT. Residues: CASSLKQPQHF.

Many counts were recorded for this clonotype. The chain carries TRBV7-2 and TRBJ2-5, with TRBD2 identical over 13 bases. The CDR3 covers 16 residues. Per the germline V gene, CDR1 is SGHTA and CDR2 is FQGNSA. Trimming removed 5 bases from V and 5 bases from J; junction bases left unmatched: 8. The chain's CDR3 is CASSRGLAGSFETQYF. The CDR3 coding sequence is TGTGCCAGCAGCCGGGGACTAGCGGGGAGTTTCGAGACCCAGTACTTC.

This sequence joins TRBV20-1 and TRBJ1-1; possibly TRBD1 for D (5 bases). With 3 bases removed from V and 5 bases from J, the gap between germline ends came to 13 bases. In germline, CDR1 is DFQATT, CDR2 SNEGSKA (reference sequence). CDR3 length: 13 residues. The CDR3 DNA reads as TGCAGTGCTAGTAAGGGTAGGGGTACTGAAGCTTTCTTT. Translated, it gives CSASKGRGTEAFF.

A few counts support this clonotype. CDR3 in amino acids: CASSFASPATEAFF. The CDR3 coding sequence is TGTGCCAGCAGCTTCGCCTCACCGGCCACTGAAGCTTTCTTT. This rearrangement joins TRBV6-1 to TRBJ1-1; no firm D call. The CDR3 is 14 amino acids. V dropped 6 bases and J dropped 4 bases, with 15 bases sitting between them. Germline assignment: CDR1 MNHNS and CDR2 SASEGT.

This clonotype was counted many times. CDR3 protein: CASSLAVADTQYF. CDR3 nucleotides: TGTGCCAGCAGCTTAGCCGTCGCAGATACGCAGTATTTT. V usage is TRBV7-2 and J usage is TRBJ2-3; D unclear. The CDR3 spans 13 residues. With 0 bases removed from V and 4 bases from J, the gap between germline ends came to 5 bases. The germline CDR1 and CDR2 sequences are SGHTA and FQGNSA.

The chain uses TRBV9 and TRBJ2-1, with 9 bases lining up with TRBD2. V lost 0 bases to trimming and J lost 9 bases; unmatched junction nucleotides: 7. The CDR3 runs to 15 residues. In germline, CDR1 is SGDLS, CDR2 YYNGEE. The CDR3: CASSVDPSGESEQFF. The CDR3 DNA reads as TGTGCCAGCAGCGTAGACCCTAGCGGGGAGAGTGAGCAGTTCTTC.

There are a few counts of this clonotype. The J gene is TRBJ2-7, the V gene TRBV6-6; TRBD1 agrees at 8 bases. Unmatched junction bases numbered 8, after V lost 2 bases and J lost 5 bases. CDR3 length: 15 amino acids. CDR1 is MNHNY, CDR2 SVGAGI, per germline (reference sequence). The CDR3 sequence: CASSYRTGSSNEQYF. In DNA, the CDR3 is TGTGCCAGCAGTTACCGGACAGGGAGTAGCAACGAGCAGTACTTC.

This clonotype was seen at least ten times. V usage is TRBV13 and J usage is TRBJ2-7; D is possibly TRBD2 (6 bases). The germline V gene encodes CDR1 PRHDT and CDR2 FYEKMQ (reference sequence). This CDR3 is 14 amino acids long. V was shortened by 6 bases and J by 2 bases, with 14 bases between the two germline ends. Here the CDR3 DNA reads TGTGCCAGCAGTCCAGGTAGCGGAACCTACGAGCAGTACTTC. Residues: CASSPGSGTYEQYF. The full variable domain, completed using reference TRBV13 and TRBJ2-7, is AAGVIQSPRHLIKEKRETATLKCYPIPRHDTVYWYQQGPGQDPQFLISFYEKMQSDKGSIPDRFSAQQFSDYHSELNMSSLELGDSALYFCASSPGSGTYEQYFGPGTRLTVT.